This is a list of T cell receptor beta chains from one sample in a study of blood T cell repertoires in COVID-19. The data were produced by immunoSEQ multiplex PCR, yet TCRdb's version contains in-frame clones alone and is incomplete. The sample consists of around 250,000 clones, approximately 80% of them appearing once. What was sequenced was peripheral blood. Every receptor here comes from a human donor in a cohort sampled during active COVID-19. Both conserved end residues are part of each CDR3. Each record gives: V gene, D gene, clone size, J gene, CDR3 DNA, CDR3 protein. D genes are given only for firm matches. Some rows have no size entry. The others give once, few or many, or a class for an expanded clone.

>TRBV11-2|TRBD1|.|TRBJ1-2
TGTGCCAGCAGCTTAGGACAGGGGGTTTTTGGCTACACCTTC
CASSLGQGVFGYTF
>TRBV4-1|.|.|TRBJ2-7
TGCGCCAGCAGCCAAGAAGGCAATCAGCGGACCTACGAGCAGTACTTC
CASSQEGNQRTYEQYF
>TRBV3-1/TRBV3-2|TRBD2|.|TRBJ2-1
TGTGCCAGCAGCCAAGATTACGGGAGGATCTACAATGAGCAGTTCTTC
CASSQDYGRIYNEQFF
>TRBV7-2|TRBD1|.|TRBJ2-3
TGTGCCAGCAGCCGTGACAGGGGGACGGATACGCAGTATTTT
CASSRDRGTDTQYF
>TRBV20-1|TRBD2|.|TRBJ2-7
TGCAGTGCCAGTTGGGCGGGGGGACTCTACGAGCAGTACTTC
CSASWAGGLYEQYF
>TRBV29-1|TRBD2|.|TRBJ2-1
TGCAGCTGCCTACCGGGACTAGCAAGCAATGAGCAGTTCTTC
CSCLPGLASNEQFF
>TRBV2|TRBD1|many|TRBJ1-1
TGTGCCAGCAGTGAATCCGGACAGGGCTTTTTGAGGACTGAAGCTTTCTTT
CASSESGQGFLRTEAFF
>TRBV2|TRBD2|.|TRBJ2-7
TGTGCCAGCAGTGACGGGGGGATTCCCTACGAGCAGTACTTC
CASSDGGIPYEQYF
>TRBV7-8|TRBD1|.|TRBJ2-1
TGTGCCAGCAGCTCGAGACGGCCGGGACAGGTGAATGAGCAGTTCTTC
CASSSRRPGQVNEQFF
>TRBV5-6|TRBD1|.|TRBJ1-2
TGTGCCAGCAGCCCACTCCTATTGACAGGGGATGGCTACACCTTC
CASSPLLLTGDGYTF
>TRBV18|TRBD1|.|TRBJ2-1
TGTGCCAGCTCACCACCGTTCACAGGGGGACTCAATGAGCAGTTCTTC
CASSPPFTGGLNEQFF
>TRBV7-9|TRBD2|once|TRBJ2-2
TGTGCCAGCAGCTCGCAGAGGGGACTAGGAGGAATGTTTTTT
CASSSQRGLGGMFF
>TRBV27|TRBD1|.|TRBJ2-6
TGTGCCAGCAGGGACAGGGTTAGCTCTGGGGCCAACGTCCTGACTTTC
CASRDRVSSGANVLTF
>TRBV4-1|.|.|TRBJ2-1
TGCGCCAGCAGCCGAGGAGACCCCTATGAGGGTGAGCAGTTCTTC
CASSRGDPYEGEQFF
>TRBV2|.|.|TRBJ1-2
TGTGCCAGCGGTCGGGTTAACTATGGCTACACCTTC
CASGRVNYGYTF
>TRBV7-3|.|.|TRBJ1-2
TGTGCCAGCAGCTTAGGGGCCGGGGGACGCGTGCGACTTGACGCTAACTATGGCTACACCTTC
CASSLGAGGRVRLDANYGYTF
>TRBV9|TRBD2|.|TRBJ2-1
TGTGCCAGCAGCGCCCGCCTAGCGGGAGGGGTCATGGGTAATGAGCAGTTCTTC
CASSARLAGGVMGNEQFF
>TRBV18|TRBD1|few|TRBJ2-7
TGTGCCAGCTCGCCCGGGACAGTGGAGCAGTACTTC
CASSPGTVEQYF
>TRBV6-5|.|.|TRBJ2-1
TGTGCCAGCACCCCTTCCCCCTACAATGAGCAGTTCTTC
CASTPSPYNEQFF
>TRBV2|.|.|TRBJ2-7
TGTGCCAGCAGTGAGGGACTTCCAGCCTACGAGCAGTACTTC
CASSEGLPAYEQYF
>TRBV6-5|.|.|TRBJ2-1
TGTGCCAGCAGTTACGACACCTACAATGAGCAGTTCTTC
CASSYDTYNEQFF
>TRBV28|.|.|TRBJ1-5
TGTGCCAGCAGTTTATTGTCGACAGTGGGGTCTCCCCAGCATTTT
CASSLLSTVGSPQHF
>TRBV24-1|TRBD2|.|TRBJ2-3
TGTGCCACCAGTGAACCCAGCGGGGGCAGCACAGATACGCAGTATTTT
CATSEPSGGSTDTQYF
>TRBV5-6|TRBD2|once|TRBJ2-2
TGTGCCAGCAGCTTGAGAGGCCTAGCGGGAGAGGCGGGGACCGGGGAGCTGTTTTTT
CASSLRGLAGEAGTGELFF
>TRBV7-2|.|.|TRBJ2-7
TGTGCCAGCAGCGGGGTGGGGACACTTTCCTACGAGCAGTACTTC
CASSGVGTLSYEQYF
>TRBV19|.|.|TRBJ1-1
TGTGCCAGCAAGAATGACCAGGGAACCACTGAAGCTTTCTTT
CASKNDQGTTEAFF
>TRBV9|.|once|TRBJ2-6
TGTGCCAGCAGCGGAGGGGGATCTGGGGCCAACGTCCTGACTTTC
CASSGGGSGANVLTF
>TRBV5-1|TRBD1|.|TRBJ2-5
TGCGCCAGCACCAGGGACAGCTCTTCAGAGACCCAGTACTTC
CASTRDSSSETQYF
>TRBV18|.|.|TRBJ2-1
TGTGCCAGCTCACCCTTTGCCGGGACAGAGCAGTTCTTC
CASSPFAGTEQFF
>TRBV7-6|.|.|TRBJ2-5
TGTGCCAGCAGCGATGGCGAGACCCAGTACTTC
CASSDGETQYF
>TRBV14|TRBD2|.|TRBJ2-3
TGTGCCAGCAGCCAAGTGACTAGCCCGGATACGCAGTATTTT
CASSQVTSPDTQYF
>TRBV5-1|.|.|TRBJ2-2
TGCGCCAGCAGCCTATCTTCCAGGGGTGAGAACACCGGGGAGCTGTTTTTT
CASSLSSRGENTGELFF
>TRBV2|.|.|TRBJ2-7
TGTGCCAGCTTGGGGGGAACCTTCTACGAGCAGTACTTC
CASLGGTFYEQYF
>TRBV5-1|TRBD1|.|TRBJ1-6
TGCGCCAGCAGCTTCCGGTTACAGGGGGCCACCTATAATTCACCCCTCCACTTT
CASSFRLQGATYNSPLHF
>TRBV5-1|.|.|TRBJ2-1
TGCGCCAGCAGCCCGGGGGGACACGGGAATGAGCAGTTCTTC
CASSPGGHGNEQFF
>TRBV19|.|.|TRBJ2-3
TGTGCCAGTAGTATGGTGTCAGCAGATACGCAGTATTTT
CASSMVSADTQYF
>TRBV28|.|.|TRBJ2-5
TGTGCCAGCCGACAGCCGAACCAAGAGACCCAGTACTTC
CASRQPNQETQYF
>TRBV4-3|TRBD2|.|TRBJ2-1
TGCGCCAGCAGCCAAGATCTCCTTGGGCGGGGGGGCCGGAATGAGCAGTTCTTC
CASSQDLLGRGGRNEQFF
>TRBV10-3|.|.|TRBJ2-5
TGTGCCACCCAGGCTCAAGAGACCCAGTACTTC
CATQAQETQYF
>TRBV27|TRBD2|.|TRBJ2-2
TGTGCCAGCAGTTTCAGGCGGGGGGCGAACGGGGAGCTGTTTTTT
CASSFRRGANGELFF
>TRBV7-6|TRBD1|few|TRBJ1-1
TGTGCCAGCAGCGCAAGACAGGGTACGAACACTGAAGCTTTCTTT
CASSARQGTNTEAFF
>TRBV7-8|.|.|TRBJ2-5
TGTGCCAGCAGCCAGCAGCGAAACTTAAGAGAGACCCAGTACTTC
CASSQQRNLRETQYF
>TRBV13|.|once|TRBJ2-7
TGTGCCAGCAGCCGCACCGGGACACCCTCCTACGAGCAGTACTTC
CASSRTGTPSYEQYF
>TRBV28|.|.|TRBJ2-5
TGTGCCAGCAGCTATCCAGCGGGCCAAGAGACCCAGTACTTC
CASSYPAGQETQYF
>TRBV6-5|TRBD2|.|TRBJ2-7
TGTGCCAGCAGTCCCGGGACTAGCGGGACCTACGAGCAGTACTTC
CASSPGTSGTYEQYF
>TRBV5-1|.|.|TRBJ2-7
TGCGCCAGCAGCTTGGTCGGCAGCGTCTACGAGCAGTACTTC
CASSLVGSVYEQYF
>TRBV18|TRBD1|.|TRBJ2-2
TGTGCCAGCTCACCACGGGACAGGGCTCTTAACACCGGGGAGCTGTTTTTT
CASSPRDRALNTGELFF
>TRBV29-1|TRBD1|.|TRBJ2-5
TGCAGCGTGGCATCAACAGGGGGCAAAGAACAGTACTTC
CSVASTGGKEQYF
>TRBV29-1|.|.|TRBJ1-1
TGCAGCGGTTGGGACAATGAAGCTTTCTTT
CSGWDNEAFF
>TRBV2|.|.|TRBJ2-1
TGTGCCAGCATGGGGGCGGGGGCCGCGAGGGAGCAGTTCTTC
CASMGAGAAREQFF
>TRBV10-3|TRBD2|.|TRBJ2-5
TGTGCCATCAGTGAGGGGCGGGAGTTGGAGACCCAGTACTTC
CAISEGRELETQYF
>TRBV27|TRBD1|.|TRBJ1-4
TGTGCCAGCAGTTATGTAGGGGGCCCTCCTGAAAAACTGTTTTTT
CASSYVGGPPEKLFF
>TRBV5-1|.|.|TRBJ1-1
TGCGCCAGCAGCCCGGGTTCTGCTGCGGACACTGAAGCTTTCTTT
CASSPGSAADTEAFF
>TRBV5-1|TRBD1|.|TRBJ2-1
TGCGCCAGCAGCCCTCACAGGGGCAAGGCCAATGAGCAGTTCTTC
CASSPHRGKANEQFF